These T cell receptor beta chains were read from a single sample in a study of T-cell memory formation after mild COVID-19. MiXCR was run by TCRdb on the 5' RACE reads, yielding one entry per CDR3 protein. The sample records 150,000 to 200,000 distinct CDR3 sequences, less than 40% being singletons. Sequenced material: PBMCs or a T cell subset sorted from them (not recorded which). The source of these receptors is an adult woman who had mild COVID-19 (a few samples of this study predate the infection). Cell type and time point are not known. CDR3s include the opening cysteine and the closing phenylalanine or tryptophan. A D gene is named only where the DNA matches it firmly. Clone sizes are given selectively: once, few, many, or a class where the clone is expanded.

v_call	clone_size	d_call	j_call	cdr3_nt	cdr3_aa
TRBV7-9	-	TRBD1	TRBJ2-7	TGTGCCAGCAGCCTCCCTCCATCCGGGACAGGGGTCGAGCAGTACTTC	CASSLPPSGTGVEQYF
TRBV7-6	-	TRBD2	TRBJ2-7	TGTGCCAGCAGCCTTATAGCGGGACACGGCGAGCAGTACTTC	CASSLIAGHGEQYF
TRBV5-1	-	-	TRBJ1-1	TGCGCCAGCAGCTTGGGGGGCCGGGGGCCTGAAGCTTTCTTT	CASSLGGRGPEAFF
TRBV4-1	-	-	TRBJ2-4	TGCGCCAGCAGCCAAGTATGGGGGGCCAAAAACATTCAGTACTTC	CASSQVWGAKNIQYF
TRBV2	few	-	TRBJ2-7	TGTGCCAGCATTCCTCAGTCGGGGTACGAGCAGTACTTC	CASIPQSGYEQYF
TRBV9	few	-	TRBJ2-3	TGTGCCAGCAGCGTAGGAGGGACACCCACAGATACGCAGTATTTT	CASSVGGTPTDTQYF
TRBV24-1	-	TRBD1	TRBJ2-6	TGTGACACCAGTGACAGGGCCGGGGCCAACGTCCTGACTTTC	CDTSDRAGANVLTF
TRBV6-2/TRBV6-3	-	-	TRBJ2-7	TGTGCCAGCACCTCGAGAGGGGGTCCCTCCTACGAGCAGTACTTC	CASTSRGGPSYEQYF
TRBV4-2	many	TRBD2	TRBJ2-1	TGTGCCAGCAGCCCGGGACTAGCAGAACACAATGAGCAGTTCTTC	CASSPGLAEHNEQFF
TRBV9	medium-sized	-	TRBJ1-2	TGTGCCAGCAGCGGTGACCCGGGCTATGGCTACACCTTC	CASSGDPGYGYTF
TRBV20-1	-	TRBD1	TRBJ1-1	TGCAGTGCTAGAGATCCCGGGACAGGGAGGAACACTGAAGCTTTCTTT	CSARDPGTGRNTEAFF
TRBV10-3	-	TRBD2	TRBJ2-5	TGTGCCATCAGTGACCCCCAGGAGCGGGGAGAGACCCAGTACTTC	CAISDPQERGETQYF